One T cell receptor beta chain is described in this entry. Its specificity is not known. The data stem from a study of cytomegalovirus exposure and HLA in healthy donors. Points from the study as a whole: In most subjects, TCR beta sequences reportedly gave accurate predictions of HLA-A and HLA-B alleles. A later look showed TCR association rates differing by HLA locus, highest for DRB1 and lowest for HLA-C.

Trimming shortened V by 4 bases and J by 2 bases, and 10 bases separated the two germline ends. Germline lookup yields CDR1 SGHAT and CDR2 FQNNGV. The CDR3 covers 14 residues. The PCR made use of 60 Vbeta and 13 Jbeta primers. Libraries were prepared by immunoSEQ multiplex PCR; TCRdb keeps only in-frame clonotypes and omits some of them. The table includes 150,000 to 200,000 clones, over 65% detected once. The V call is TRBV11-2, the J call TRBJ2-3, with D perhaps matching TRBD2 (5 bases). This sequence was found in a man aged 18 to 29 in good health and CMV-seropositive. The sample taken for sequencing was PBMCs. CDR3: CASSSGVVTDTQYF. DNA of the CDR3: TGTGCCAGCAGCTCCGGGGTAGTCACAGATACGCAGTATTTT.